These T cell receptor beta chains were read from a single sample in a study of CD8 T cells in ankylosing spondylitis. TCRdb used MiXCR to reprocess the 5' RACE reads, holding one entry per CDR3 protein. The data hold approximately 150,000 distinct CDR3 sequences, with 25% to 35% observed a single time. The source material was synovial fluid, either unsorted or a sorted T cell fraction (not recorded which). Receptor source: a male donor with ankylosing spondylitis. Both conserved end residues are part of each CDR3. A D gene is named only where the DNA matches it firmly. Not all rows give a size; the values are once, few, many and, for expanded clones, a class.

J,size,D,V,CDR3,DNA
TRBJ1-1,many,NA,TRBV10-3,CAISTAAAGTEAFF,TGTGCCATCAGTACGGCGGCCGCGGGCACTGAAGCTTTCTTT
TRBJ2-7,many,TRBD1,TRBV20-1,CSGTGIYEQYF,TGCAGCGGGACAGGGATCTACGAGCAGTACTTC
TRBJ2-1,once,TRBD2,TRBV5-1,CASSRDTSGGANEQFF,TGCGCCAGCAGCCGCGATACTAGCGGGGGGGCCAATGAGCAGTTCTTC
TRBJ2-1,many,NA,TRBV3-1,CASSPWSGAYNEQFF,TGTGCCAGCAGCCCGTGGTCGGGGGCCTACAATGAGCAGTTCTTC
TRBJ2-1,few,TRBD2,TRBV11-2,CATALAGGLTHNEQFF,TGTGCCACCGCACTAGCGGGGGGGCTTACACACAATGAGCAGTTCTTC
TRBJ2-1,NA,NA,TRBV7-9,CASSNRENEQFF,TGTGCCAGCAGCAACAGGGAGAATGAGCAGTTCTTC
TRBJ1-2,NA,TRBD1,TRBV20-1,CSARTTGGHGYTF,TGCAGTGCTAGAACTACAGGGGGCCATGGCTACACCTTC
TRBJ1-2,NA,TRBD1,TRBV20-1,CSANRGSEGYTF,TGCAGTGCTAACAGGGGATCAGAGGGCTACACCTTC
TRBJ2-5,NA,TRBD2,TRBV7-3,CASSPGLAVPQETQYF,TGTGCCAGCAGCCCCGGACTAGCGGTGCCCCAAGAGACCCAGTACTTC
TRBJ1-1,few,NA,TRBV29-1,CSVEVGQNTEAFF,TGCAGCGTTGAAGTGGGGCAGAACACTGAAGCTTTCTTT
TRBJ1-1,many,TRBD1,TRBV7-9,CASSSRGGQGKAFF,TGTGCCAGCAGCTCTAGGGGGGGACAGGGTAAAGCTTTCTTT
TRBJ1-5,many,NA,TRBV20-1,CSARGGGRDQPQHF,TGCAGTGCTAGAGGGGGGGGGCGCGACCAGCCCCAGCATTTT
TRBJ2-1,few,NA,TRBV11-3,CASSYTGEQFF,TGTGCCAGCAGCTACACGGGGGAGCAGTTCTTC
TRBJ1-2,many,NA,TRBV7-2,CASSSGSSYTF,TGTGCCAGCAGCAGTGGCAGTAGCTACACCTTC
TRBJ2-7,NA,TRBD1,TRBV29-1,CSVAWDSKSYEQYF,TGCAGCGTTGCCTGGGACAGTAAATCCTACGAGCAGTACTTC
TRBJ2-5,few,TRBD2,TRBV6-2/TRBV6-3,CATKRGSETQYF,TGTGCCACAAAGCGGGGGAGTGAGACCCAGTACTTC
TRBJ1-3,few,NA,TRBV6-1,CASRASGDGNTIYF,TGTGCCAGCCGCGCCTCGGGGGATGGAAACACCATATATTTT
TRBJ2-2,NA,NA,TRBV5-1,CASSTRGTPGSTGELFF,TGCGCCAGCAGCACCCGCGGGACACCAGGCAGCACCGGGGAGCTGTTTTTT
TRBJ2-3,NA,NA,TRBV20-1,CSAPSLTTRDTQYF,TGCAGTGCTCCCTCCTTGACTACCAGGGATACGCAGTATTTT
TRBJ2-5,NA,TRBD2,TRBV5-1,CASSSGRGIKETQYF,TGCGCCAGTTCCTCGGGGCGGGGGATCAAAGAGACCCAGTACTTC
TRBJ2-5,NA,NA,TRBV3-1,CASSPGADAGETQYF,TGTGCCAGCAGCCCCGGTGCTGACGCGGGGGAGACCCAGTACTTC
TRBJ2-3,few,TRBD1,TRBV20-1,CSARARGRSDTQYF,TGCAGTGCTAGGGCCAGGGGGCGCTCGGATACGCAGTATTTT
TRBJ1-5,NA,NA,TRBV6-1,CASSLNGDQPQHF,TGTGCCAGCAGTCTTAATGGTGATCAGCCCCAGCATTTT
TRBJ2-6,NA,NA,TRBV5-6,CASSLDRVVSGANVLTF,TGTGCCAGCAGCTTGGACCGGGTTGTTTCTGGGGCCAACGTCCTGACTTTC
TRBJ2-1,NA,NA,TRBV7-3,CASSRQAYNEQFF,TGTGCCAGCAGCCGACAGGCCTACAATGAGCAGTTCTTC
TRBJ2-3,NA,NA,TRBV6-1,CASSRGRSTDTQYF,TGTGCCAGCAGTAGGGGCAGGAGCACAGATACGCAGTATTTT
TRBJ1-5,many,NA,TRBV30,CAWSKRGTSNQPQHF,TGTGCCTGGAGTAAGAGGGGCACTAGCAATCAGCCCCAGCATTTT
TRBJ2-1,few,TRBD1,TRBV20-1,CSAPEAGGYNEQFF,TGCAGTGCACCCGAGGCAGGGGGCTACAATGAGCAGTTCTTC
TRBJ1-6,few,NA,TRBV11-2,CASSLDQVNSPLHF,TGTGCCAGCAGCTTAGATCAGGTGAATTCACCCCTCCACTTT
TRBJ1-1,few,NA,TRBV2,CASRLNREVTEAFF,TGTGCCAGCAGGCTAAACAGGGAGGTGACTGAAGCTTTCTTT
TRBJ2-5,NA,TRBD2,TRBV5-5,CASSSGGLGDIETQYF,TGTGCCAGCAGCTCCGGCGGACTAGGGGATATAGAGACCCAGTACTTC
TRBJ2-7,NA,TRBD1,TRBV7-2,CASSAPGQVSSYEQYF,TGTGCCAGCAGCGCTCCGGGACAGGTGAGCTCCTACGAGCAGTACTTC
TRBJ2-6,NA,NA,TRBV14,CASSPGANVLTF,TGTGCCAGCAGCCCAGGGGCCAACGTCCTGACTTTC
TRBJ2-1,many,NA,TRBV9,CASSVDSGSYNEQFF,TGTGCCAGCAGCGTAGATAGCGGTTCCTACAATGAGCAGTTCTTC
TRBJ1-1,NA,NA,TRBV20-1,CSARPTGIAFF,TGCAGTGCTAGACCAACAGGGATTGCTTTCTTT
TRBJ1-1,few,NA,TRBV7-9,CASSSPRSITANTEAFF,TGTGCCAGCAGCTCTCCCAGGAGCATAACAGCTAACACTGAAGCTTTCTTT
TRBJ2-5,few,NA,TRBV2,CASSSGGTALGETQYF,TGTGCCAGCAGTTCTGGGGGTACAGCCCTGGGAGAGACCCAGTACTTC
TRBJ1-4,few,NA,TRBV6-1,CASRQSWSRAGEKLFF,TGTGCCAGCAGACAAAGTTGGAGCAGGGCTGGTGAAAAACTGTTTTTT
TRBJ1-1,few,NA,TRBV6-1,CASSEGTVPEAFF,TGTGCCAGCAGTGAGGGAACAGTACCTGAAGCTTTCTTT
TRBJ1-2,few,NA,TRBV27,CASSSTLVSGAWGGYTF,TGTGCCAGCAGTTCCACCCTAGTTTCCGGCGCCTGGGGTGGCTACACCTTC
TRBJ1-1,NA,NA,TRBV12-3/TRBV12-4,CASNIEGPTAFF,TGTGCCAGCAACATAGAGGGGCCGACGGCTTTCTTT
TRBJ2-2,NA,TRBD1,TRBV20-1,CSATSTDRGTNTGELFF,TGCAGTGCTACCTCGACTGACAGGGGAACGAACACCGGGGAGCTGTTTTTT